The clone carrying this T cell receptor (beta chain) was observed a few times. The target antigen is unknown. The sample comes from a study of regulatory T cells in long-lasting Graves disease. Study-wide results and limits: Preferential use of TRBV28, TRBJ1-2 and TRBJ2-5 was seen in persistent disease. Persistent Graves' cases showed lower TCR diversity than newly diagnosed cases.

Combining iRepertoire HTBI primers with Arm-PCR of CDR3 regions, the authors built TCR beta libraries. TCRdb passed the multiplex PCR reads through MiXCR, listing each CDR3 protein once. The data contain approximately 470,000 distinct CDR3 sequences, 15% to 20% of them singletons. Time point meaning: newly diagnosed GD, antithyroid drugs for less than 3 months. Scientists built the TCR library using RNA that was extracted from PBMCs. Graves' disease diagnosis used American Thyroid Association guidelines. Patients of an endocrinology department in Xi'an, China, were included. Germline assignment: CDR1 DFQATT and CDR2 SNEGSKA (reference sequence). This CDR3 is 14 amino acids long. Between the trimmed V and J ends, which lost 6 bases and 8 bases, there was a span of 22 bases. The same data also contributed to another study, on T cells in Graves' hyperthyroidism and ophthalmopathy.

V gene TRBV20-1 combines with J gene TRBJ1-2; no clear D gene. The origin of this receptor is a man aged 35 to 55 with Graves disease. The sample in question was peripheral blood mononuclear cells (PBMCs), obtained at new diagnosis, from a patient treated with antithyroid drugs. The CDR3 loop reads CSAGRNRPGGGYTF. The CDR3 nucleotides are TGCAGTGCGGGGAGAAACCGCCCGGGAGGAGGCTACACCTTC.